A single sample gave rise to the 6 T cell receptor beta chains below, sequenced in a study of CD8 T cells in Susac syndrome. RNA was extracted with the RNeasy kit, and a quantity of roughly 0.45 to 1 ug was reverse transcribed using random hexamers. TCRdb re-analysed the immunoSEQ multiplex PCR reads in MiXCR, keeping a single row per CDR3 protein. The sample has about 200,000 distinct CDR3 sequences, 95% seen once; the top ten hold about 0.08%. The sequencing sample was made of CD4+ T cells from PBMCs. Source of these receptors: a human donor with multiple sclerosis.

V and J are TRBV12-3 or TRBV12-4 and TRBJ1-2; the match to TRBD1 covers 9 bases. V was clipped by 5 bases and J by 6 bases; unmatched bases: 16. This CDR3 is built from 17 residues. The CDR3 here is CASSTTGGALVSDGYTF. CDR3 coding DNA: TGTGCCAGCAGTACCACAGGGGGCGCGTTGGTTTCGGATGGCTACACCTTC.

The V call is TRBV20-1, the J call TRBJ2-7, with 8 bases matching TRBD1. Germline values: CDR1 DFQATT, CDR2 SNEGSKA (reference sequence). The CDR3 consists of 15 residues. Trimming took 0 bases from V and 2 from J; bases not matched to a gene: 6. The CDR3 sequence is CSARDPRTGTYEQYF. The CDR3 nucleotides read TGCAGTGCTAGAGATCCCAGGACAGGGACCTACGAGCAGTACTTC.

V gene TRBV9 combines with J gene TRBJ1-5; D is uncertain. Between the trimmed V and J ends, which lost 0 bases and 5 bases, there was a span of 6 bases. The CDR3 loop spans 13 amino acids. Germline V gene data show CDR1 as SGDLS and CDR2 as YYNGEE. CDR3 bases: TGTGCCAGCAGCGTAGAAGAGGATCAGCCCCAGCATTTT. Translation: CASSVEEDQPQHF.

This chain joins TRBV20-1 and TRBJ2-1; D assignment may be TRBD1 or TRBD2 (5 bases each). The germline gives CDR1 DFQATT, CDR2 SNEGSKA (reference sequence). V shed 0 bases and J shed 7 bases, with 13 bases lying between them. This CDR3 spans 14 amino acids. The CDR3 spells CSARDGGGNNEQFF. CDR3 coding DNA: TGCAGTGCTAGAGATGGGGGTGGAAATAATGAGCAGTTCTTC.

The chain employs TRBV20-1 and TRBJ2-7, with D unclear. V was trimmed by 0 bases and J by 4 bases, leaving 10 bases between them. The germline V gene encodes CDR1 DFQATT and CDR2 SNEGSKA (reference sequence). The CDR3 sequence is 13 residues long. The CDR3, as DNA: TGCAGTGCTAGAGATGTTGTTTTGTACGAGCAGTACTTC. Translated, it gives CSARDVVLYEQYF.

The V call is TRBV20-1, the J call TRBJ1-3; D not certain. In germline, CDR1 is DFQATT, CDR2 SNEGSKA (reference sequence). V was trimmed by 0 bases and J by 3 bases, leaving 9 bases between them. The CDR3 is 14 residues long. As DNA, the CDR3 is TGCAGTGCTAGAGATCACGGGGTTGGAAACACCATATATTTT. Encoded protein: CSARDHGVGNTIYF.